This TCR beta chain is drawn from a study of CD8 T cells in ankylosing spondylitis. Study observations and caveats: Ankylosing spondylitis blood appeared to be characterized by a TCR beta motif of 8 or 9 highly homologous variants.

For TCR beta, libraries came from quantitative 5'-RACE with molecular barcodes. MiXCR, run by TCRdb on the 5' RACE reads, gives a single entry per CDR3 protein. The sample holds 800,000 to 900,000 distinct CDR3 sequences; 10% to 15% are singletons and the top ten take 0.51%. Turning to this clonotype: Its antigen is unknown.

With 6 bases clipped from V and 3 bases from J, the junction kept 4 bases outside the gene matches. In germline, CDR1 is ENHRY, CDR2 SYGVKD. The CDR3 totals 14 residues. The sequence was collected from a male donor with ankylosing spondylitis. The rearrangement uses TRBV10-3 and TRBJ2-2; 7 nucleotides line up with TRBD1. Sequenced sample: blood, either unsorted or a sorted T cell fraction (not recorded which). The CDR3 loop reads CAIRQGQDTGELFF. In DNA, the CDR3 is TGTGCCATCAGACAAGGACAGGACACCGGGGAGCTGTTTTTT.